The 29 T cell receptor beta chains below all came from one sample that was sequenced in a study of blood T cell repertoires in COVID-19. Some clones are missing from TCRdb's copy, which holds only in-frame ones; the method was immunoSEQ multiplex PCR. This table has fewer than 80,000 clones, roughly 89% appearing once. What was sequenced was peripheral blood. The receptors shown here come from a woman aged 45-59 years with active COVID-19.

The chain recombines TRBV6-5 with TRBJ1-5, with 7 positions matching TRBD1. Germline lookup yields CDR1 MNHEY and CDR2 SVGAGI. J lost 2 bases, V lost 5 bases, and 6 bases had no gene match. The CDR3 is 15 amino acids. This CDR3 is CASSRQGYGNQPQHF. The DNA of the CDR3 is TGTGCCAGCAGTAGACAGGGTTATGGCAATCAGCCCCAGCATTTT.

The J gene is TRBJ1-1, the V gene TRBV2; D uncertain. The V and J ends lost 6 bases and 1 base respectively, with 12 bases between them. CDR3 length: 14 residues. Germline V CDR1 and CDR2: SNHLY, FYNNEI. The DNA of the CDR3 is TGTGCCAGCAGGGCCGACGGAGGGAACACTGAAGCTTTCTTT. Translating gives CASRADGGNTEAFF.

As to this clone: Germline is not matched at one junction end, which may reflect a read error. This chain uses TRBV10-3 with TRBJ2-7, with 9 bases aligning to TRBD2. The germline V gene encodes CDR1 ENHRY and CDR2 SYGVKD. The CDR3 has 16 amino acids. The CDR3 loop reads CVISGLSGRNRGEQYF. CDR3 nucleotide sequence: TGTGTCATCTCTGGCCTTAGCGGGAGAAACCGAGGCGAGCAGTACTTC.

J is TRBJ2-1 and V is TRBV7-3; 12 bases map to TRBD2. CDR1 SGHTA and CDR2 FQGTGA come from the germline V gene. The CDR3 is 16 residues long. With V trimmed by 2 bases and J by 5 bases, 4 bases remained unmatched. The CDR3 reads CASSLLAGGMNNEQFF. CDR3 DNA: TGTGCCAGCAGCTTACTAGCGGGGGGGATGAACAATGAGCAGTTCTTC.

The chain recombines TRBV6-5 with TRBJ2-7; TRBD1 is a possible D gene (6 bases). The CDR3 sequence is 15 residues long. Germline V gene lookup returns CDR1 MNHEY and CDR2 SVGAGI. Trimming removed 6 bases at V and 0 bases at J, with 15 bases between. In DNA form, the CDR3 reads TGTGCCAGCAGGACGACAGGACCGAGCTCCTACGAGCAGTACTTC. Translated, it gives CASRTTGPSSYEQYF.

The chain carries TRBV5-1 and TRBJ2-1, with 7 bases matching TRBD2. V lost 4 bases to trimming and J lost 0 bases; unmatched junction nucleotides: 4. In germline, CDR1 is SGHRS, CDR2 YFSETQ. This CDR3 comprises 15 residues. The CDR3 nucleotides are TGCGCCAGCAGCCTAGCGGTAAGCTCCTACAATGAGCAGTTCTTC. The encoded protein is CASSLAVSSYNEQFF.

This clone was seen a few times. The genes are TRBV9 and TRBJ1-2, with 7 bases lining up with TRBD1. After removal of 3 bases from V and 2 bases from J, the junction contained 10 bases not matched to a gene. Per the germline V gene, CDR1 is SGDLS and CDR2 is YYNGEE. The CDR3 contains 16 residues. CDR3 nucleotides: TGTGCCAGCAGCGAGGGGACAGATGCCCTAAACTATGGCTACACCTTC. This codes for CASSEGTDALNYGYTF. The full variable domain, rest sourced from reference TRBV9 and TRBJ1-2, is DSGVTQTPKHLITATGQRVTLRCSPRSGDLSVYWYQQSLDQGLQFLIQYYNGEERAKGNILERFSAQQFPDLHSELNLSSLELGDSALYFCASSEGTDALNYGYTFGSGTRLTVV.

The chain recombines TRBV6-5 with TRBJ2-7, with TRBD2 identical over 8 bases. CDR3 length: 14 residues. CDR1 MNHEY and CDR2 SVGAGI come from the germline V gene. The V gene end was trimmed by 8 bases and the J gene end by 1 base; junction bases not matched to a gene: 7. The chain's CDR3 is CASSPGLGSYEQYF. In DNA, the CDR3 is TGTGCCAGCTCCCCGGGACTAGGTTCCTACGAGCAGTACTTC.

The gene calls are TRBV30 and TRBJ1-1; D might be TRBD1 (6 bases). Looked up from germline, CDR1 is GTSNPN and CDR2 is SVGIG (reference sequence). The V and J ends lost 8 bases and 7 bases respectively, with 20 bases between them. The CDR3 length is 13 residues. The CDR3 here is CARNRDTGNEAFF. The CDR3 DNA is TGTGCCAGAAACCGGGACACGGGAAATGAAGCTTTCTTT.

A word on this clone: Germline and junction disagree at one end, which may indicate a read error. CDR3 protein: CATSREGQREQYF. DNA of the CDR3: TGTGCCACCAGCCGAGAGGGACAGCGCGAGCAGTACTTC. The genes are TRBV15 and TRBJ2-7, with 7 bases identical to TRBD1. The CDR3 consists of 13 residues. Germline loops: CDR1 LNHNV, CDR2 YYDKDF (reference sequence).

The chain joins TRBV11-3 to TRBJ2-2; TRBD2 aligns across 7 bases. This CDR3 region has 16 residues. Trimming cost V 1 base and J 1 base; bases outside gene matches: 3. Germline V gene sequence: CDR1 SGHNT, CDR2 YENEEA. Here the CDR3 reads CASSLAWEGNTGELFF. The CDR3, as DNA: TGTGCCAGCAGCTTAGCGTGGGAGGGGAACACCGGGGAGCTGTTTTTT.

This clone was seen only a few times. The V and J genes are TRBV10-3 and TRBJ2-2, with 10 bases identical to TRBD1. V gave up 4 bases and J gave up 1 base; unmatched junction bases: 0. This CDR3 is 15 amino acids long. CDR1 and CDR2 from the germline V gene are ENHRY and SYGVKD. The CDR3 DNA is TGTGCCATCAGTGGGACAGGGGGGAACACCGGGGAGCTGTTTTTT. It yields the protein CAISGTGGNTGELFF.

The chain joins TRBV27 to TRBJ1-1; weak D call: TRBD1 (5 bases). This CDR3 contains 14 residues. The V gene lost 2 bases and the J gene lost 0 bases, with 7 bases spanning the gap. Germline CDR1 is MNHEY and CDR2 is SMNVEV (reference sequence). The CDR3 reads CASSLTGVNTEAFF. DNA for the CDR3: TGTGCCAGCAGTTTAACGGGGGTGAACACTGAAGCTTTCTTT.

The chain is built from TRBV27 and TRBJ2-1; 8 bases are shared with TRBD1. Germline V CDR1 and CDR2: MNHEY, SMNVEV (reference sequence). CDR3 size: 16 residues. V dropped 7 bases and J dropped 6; count of bases not matched to a gene: 14. This CDR3 is CASKPLQGARFNEQFF. CDR3 coding DNA: TGTGCCAGCAAGCCTCTCCAGGGGGCCCGCTTCAATGAGCAGTTCTTC.

This sequence joins TRBV5-6 and TRBJ2-6; 9 bases are a match to TRBD1. This CDR3 is 19 amino acids long. V lost 4 bases to trimming and J lost 0 bases; unmatched junction nucleotides: 11. Per the germline V gene, CDR1 is SGHDT and CDR2 is YYEEEE. CDR3: CASSRLTGGKNSGANVLTF. Written as DNA, the CDR3 is TGTGCCAGCAGCCGGTTGACAGGGGGAAAAAACTCTGGGGCCAACGTCCTGACTTTC.

The rearrangement uses TRBV3-1 (or the pseudogene TRBV3-2) and TRBJ2-3, with 7 bases that match TRBD2. V was clipped by 5 bases and J by 0 bases; unmatched bases: 8. This CDR3 has 16 residues. Looked up from germline, CDR1 is LGHDT and CDR2 is YNNKEL (reference sequence). The CDR3: CASSGRLAASTDTQYF. The DNA for the CDR3 is TGTGCCAGCAGCGGGCGACTAGCAGCTAGCACAGATACGCAGTATTTT.

The chain employs TRBV5-6 and TRBJ2-7, with TRBD1 matching 7 bases. The CDR3 covers 13 residues. CDR1 is SGHDT and CDR2 is YYEEEE in the germline V gene. V trimming: 0 bases; J trimming: 3 bases; junction bases outside the gene matches: 0. CDR3 coding DNA: TGTGCCAGCAGCTTGGACAGGGGCTACGAGCAGTACTTC. Translating it yields CASSLDRGYEQYF.

The count of this clone is one. CDR3 nucleotide sequence: TGTGCTAGTGGCTTTACTGCTCGAAACTATGGCTACACCTTC. Encoded protein: CASGFTARNYGYTF. The V and J genes are TRBV12-5 and TRBJ1-2; D ambiguous. Germline CDR1 LGHNT, CDR2 FRNRAP. The CDR3 length is 14 residues. V was trimmed by 6 bases and J by 2 bases, leaving 13 bases between them. Variable domain in full (rest from reference TRBV12-5 and TRBJ1-2): DARVTQTPRHKVTEMGQEVTMRCQPILGHNTVFWYRQTMMQGLELLAYFRNRAPLDDSGMPKDRFSAEMPDATLATLKIQPSEPRDSAVYFCASGFTARNYGYTFGSGTRLTVV.

The chain links TRBV5-1 to TRBJ2-4; 11 bases line up with TRBD2. The V gene end was trimmed by 4 bases and the J gene end by 0 bases; junction bases not matched to a gene: 6. The CDR3 is 17 amino acids. Germline-derived CDR1 and CDR2 are SGHRS and YFSETQ. The CDR3 sequence is CASSLGTSGLAKNIQYF. Written as DNA, the CDR3 is TGCGCCAGCAGCCTTGGGACTAGCGGATTAGCCAAAAACATTCAGTACTTC.

This sequence joins TRBV5-1 and TRBJ2-1, with 10 bases that match TRBD2. The J segment lost 6 bases and the V segment lost 3 bases, leaving 12 bases of the junction unmatched. The CDR3 totals 17 residues. Germline V gene data show CDR1 as SGHRS and CDR2 as YFSETQ. DNA of the CDR3: TGCGCCAGCAGCTCCACCATGGGACTAGCGAGAACCAATGAGCAGTTCTTC. It translates to CASSSTMGLARTNEQFF.

The chain has TRBV6-1 and TRBJ2-1, with D possibly being TRBD2 (5 bases). This CDR3 is built from 14 residues. Germline values: CDR1 MNHNS, CDR2 SASEGT. V gave up 3 bases and J gave up 9 bases, with 15 bases separating them. The CDR3 sequence: CASSEEAGRGEQFF. The CDR3 coding sequence is TGTGCCAGCAGTGAGGAGGCTGGCCGCGGTGAGCAGTTCTTC.

The chain recombines TRBV6-5 with TRBJ1-4; 8 bases map to TRBD1. The CDR3 has 14 amino acids. The germline V gene has CDR1 MNHEY and CDR2 SVGAGI. Trimming at V came to 5 bases and at J to 8 bases, leaving 7 bases not matched to a gene. CDR3 in amino acids: CASSQGATGEKLFF. CDR3 nucleotides: TGTGCCAGCAGTCAGGGGGCGACGGGGGAAAAACTGTTTTTT.

J is TRBJ2-5 and V is TRBV30; the D is unclear. The CDR3 spans 15 residues. Germline V gives CDR1 GTSNPN, CDR2 SVGIG (reference sequence). Trimming removed 0 bases from V and 3 bases from J, with 14 bases in between. The CDR3 spells CAWSVLTVEEETQYF. The CDR3 DNA sequence: TGTGCCTGGAGTGTACTGACCGTCGAGGAAGAGACCCAGTACTTC.

The CDR3 region is CASSDPGTSNEQFF. The CDR3 DNA reads TGTGCCAGCAGTGACCCCGGGACTTCGAATGAGCAGTTCTTC. This chain connects TRBV6-4 to TRBJ2-1, with D tentatively TRBD2 (6 bases). Germline loops: CDR1 MRHNA, CDR2 SNTAGT. V was pared by 2 bases and J by 7 bases, with 12 bases between. The CDR3 consists of 14 residues.

The sample holds one count of this clone. The V call is TRBV5-4, the J call TRBJ2-1; D call uncertain. The length of the CDR3 is 12 residues. V lost 3 bases and J lost 9, with 10 bases in between. The germline gives CDR1 SGHNT, CDR2 YYREEE (reference sequence). CDR3 amino acids: CASSSVGSEQFF. In nucleotides, the CDR3 is TGTGCCAGCAGCTCCGTCGGGTCTGAGCAGTTCTTC.

The CDR3 nucleotides are TGCGCCAGCAGCTTGGTGGACGGGATGAACACTGAAGCTTTCTTT. Translating it yields CASSLVDGMNTEAFF. The genes are TRBV5-1 and TRBJ1-1; D is unclear. The length of the CDR3 is 15 residues. The germline V and J ends were trimmed by 0 bases and 0 bases, with 9 bases remaining between them. CDR1 and CDR2 (germline): SGHRS, YFSETQ.

The CDR3 DNA reads as TGTGCCAGCAGTTACGGGCAGAACACTGAAGCTTTCTTT. It yields the protein CASSYGQNTEAFF. V is TRBV6-5 and J is TRBJ1-1; no clear D gene. V lost 2 bases and J 1 base, leaving 5 bases between the germline ends. CDR3 length: 13 amino acids. Germline V gene data show CDR1 as MNHEY and CDR2 as SVGAGI.

This clone was counted once. The chain combines TRBV6-6 with TRBJ1-5, with D possibly being TRBD1 (5 bases). V gave up 5 bases and J gave up 8 bases, with 22 bases separating them. Germline CDR1 reads MNHNY; CDR2 reads SVGAGI (reference sequence). The CDR3 has 16 residues. The CDR3 bases are TGTGCCAGCAGTCCACTGGAGGGGACCCCCATAAAGCCCCAGCATTTT. This encodes CASSPLEGTPIKPQHF.

CDR3 residues: CASSPGLLGELFF. The CDR3 DNA is TGTGCCAGCAGCCCGGGACTCCTCGGGGAGCTGTTTTTT. The chain employs TRBV6-5 and TRBJ2-2, with D possibly TRBD2 on 6 matching bases. The CDR3 is made up of 13 amino acids. Trimming took 6 bases from V and 7 from J, leaving 12 bases between them. The germline gives CDR1 MNHEY, CDR2 SVGAGI.